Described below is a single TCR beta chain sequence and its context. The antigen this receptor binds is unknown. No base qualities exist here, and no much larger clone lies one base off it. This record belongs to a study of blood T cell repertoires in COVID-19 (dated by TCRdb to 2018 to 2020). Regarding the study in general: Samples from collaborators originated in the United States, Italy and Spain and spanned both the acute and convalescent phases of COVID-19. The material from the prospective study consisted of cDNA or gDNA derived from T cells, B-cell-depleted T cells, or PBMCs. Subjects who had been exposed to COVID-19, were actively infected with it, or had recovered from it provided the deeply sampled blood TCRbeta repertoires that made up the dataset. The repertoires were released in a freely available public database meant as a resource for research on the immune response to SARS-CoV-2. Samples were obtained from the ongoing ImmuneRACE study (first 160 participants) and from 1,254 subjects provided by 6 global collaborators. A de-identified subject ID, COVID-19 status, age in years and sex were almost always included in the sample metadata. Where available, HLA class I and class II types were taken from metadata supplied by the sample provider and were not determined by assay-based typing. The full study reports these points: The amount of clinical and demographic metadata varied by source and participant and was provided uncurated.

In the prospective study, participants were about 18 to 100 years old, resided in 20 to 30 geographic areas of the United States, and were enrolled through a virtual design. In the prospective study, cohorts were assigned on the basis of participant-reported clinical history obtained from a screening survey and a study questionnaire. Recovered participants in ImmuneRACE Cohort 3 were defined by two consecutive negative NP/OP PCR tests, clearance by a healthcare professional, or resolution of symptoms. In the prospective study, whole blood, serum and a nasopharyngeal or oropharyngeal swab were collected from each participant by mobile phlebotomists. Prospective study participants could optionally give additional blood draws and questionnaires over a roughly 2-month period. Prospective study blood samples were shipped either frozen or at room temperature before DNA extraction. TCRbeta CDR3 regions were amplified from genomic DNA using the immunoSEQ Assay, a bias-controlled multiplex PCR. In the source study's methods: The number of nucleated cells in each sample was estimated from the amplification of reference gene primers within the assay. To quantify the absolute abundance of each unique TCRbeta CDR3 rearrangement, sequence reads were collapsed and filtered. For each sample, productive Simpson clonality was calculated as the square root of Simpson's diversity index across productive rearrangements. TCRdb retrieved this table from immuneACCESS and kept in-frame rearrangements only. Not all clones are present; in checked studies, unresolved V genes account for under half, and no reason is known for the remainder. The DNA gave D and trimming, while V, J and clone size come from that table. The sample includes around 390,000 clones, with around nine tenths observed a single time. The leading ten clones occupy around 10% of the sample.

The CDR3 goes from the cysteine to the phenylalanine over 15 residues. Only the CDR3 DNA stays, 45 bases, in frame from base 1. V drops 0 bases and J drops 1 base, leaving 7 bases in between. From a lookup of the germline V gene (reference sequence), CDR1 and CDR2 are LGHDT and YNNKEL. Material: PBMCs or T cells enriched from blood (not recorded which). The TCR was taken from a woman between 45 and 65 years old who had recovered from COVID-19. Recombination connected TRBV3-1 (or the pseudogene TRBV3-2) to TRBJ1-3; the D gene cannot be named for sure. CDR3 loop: CASSQEVRSGNTIYF. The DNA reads TGTGCCAGCAGCCAAGAGGTCAGATCTGGAAACACCATATATTTT.